This T cell receptor beta chain comes out of a study of beta chain features in type 1 diabetes. The study, taken as a whole, reports: Diminished insertions and augmented deletions at VDJ junctions characterized type 1 diabetes patients. All four CD4+ subsets from Type 1 diabetes patients carried moderately but significantly shorter TCRB CDR3s. For patients, the naive, central memory and Treg TCRB repertoires appeared more alike than for healthy donors.

CDR3 length equals 13 residues. The germline gives CDR1 SGHRS, CDR2 YFSETQ. The V and J ends lost 0 bases and 8 bases respectively, with 9 bases between them. Expressed TCRB transcripts were sequenced because the entire RNA isolate underwent reverse transcription. The data were produced by immunoSEQ multiplex PCR, yet TCRdb's version contains in-frame clones alone and is incomplete. Among under 950,000 clones listed, 17% were seen once. This clone was observed a few times. No antigen is known for it. The clonotype was recovered from a woman aged 18-29 years in good health. This rearrangement joins TRBV5-1 to TRBJ2-1; D gene ambiguous. The specimen was naive CD4+ T cells from blood. In DNA form, the CDR3 reads TGCGCCAGCAGCTTGGGTGGGTTATATGAGCAGTTCTTC. Translating gives CASSLGGLYEQFF.